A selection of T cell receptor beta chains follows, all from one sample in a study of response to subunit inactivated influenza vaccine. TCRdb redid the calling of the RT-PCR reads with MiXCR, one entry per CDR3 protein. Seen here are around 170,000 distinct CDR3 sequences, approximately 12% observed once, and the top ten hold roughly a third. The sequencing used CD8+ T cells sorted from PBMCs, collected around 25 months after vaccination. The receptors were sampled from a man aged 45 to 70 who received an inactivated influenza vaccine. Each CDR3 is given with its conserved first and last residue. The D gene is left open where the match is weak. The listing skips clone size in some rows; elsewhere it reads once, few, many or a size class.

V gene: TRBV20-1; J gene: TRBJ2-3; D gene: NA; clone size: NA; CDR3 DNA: TGCAGTGCTAGCGTTTCCTCCCCAGATACGCAGTATTTT; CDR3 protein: CSASVSSPDTQYF
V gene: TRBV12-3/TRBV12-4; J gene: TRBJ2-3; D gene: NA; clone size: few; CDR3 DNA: TGTGCCAGCAGCCAGACAGCTTTAGCACGAGATACGCAGTATTTT; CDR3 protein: CASSQTALARDTQYF
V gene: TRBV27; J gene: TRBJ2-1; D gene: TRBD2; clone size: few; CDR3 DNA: TGTGCCAGCCAAATAGCGGGGGGGCCACATGAGCAGTTCTTC; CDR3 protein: CASQIAGGPHEQFF
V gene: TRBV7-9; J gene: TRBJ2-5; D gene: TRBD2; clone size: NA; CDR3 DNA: TGTGCCAGCAGTACCGGACTAGCGGACCAAGAGACCCAGTACTTC; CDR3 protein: CASSTGLADQETQYF
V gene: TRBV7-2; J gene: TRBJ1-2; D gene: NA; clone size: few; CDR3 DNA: TGTGCCAGCAGCTGGTCTAGCGGTAATGGCTACACCTTC; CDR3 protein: CASSWSSGNGYTF
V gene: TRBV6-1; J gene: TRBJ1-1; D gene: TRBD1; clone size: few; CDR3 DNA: TGTGCCAGCAGTGCGAGACAGGGAAACACTGAAGCTTTCTTT; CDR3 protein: CASSARQGNTEAFF
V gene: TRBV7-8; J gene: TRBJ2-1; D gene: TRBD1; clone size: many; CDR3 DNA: TGTGCCAGCAGCTTGGTGACAGGGCGTTCCTACAATGAGCAGTTCTTC; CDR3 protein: CASSLVTGRSYNEQFF
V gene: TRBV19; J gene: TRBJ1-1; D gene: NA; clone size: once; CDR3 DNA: TGTGCCAGTAGTATCGGACGAGACACTGAAGCTTTCTTT; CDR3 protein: CASSIGRDTEAFF
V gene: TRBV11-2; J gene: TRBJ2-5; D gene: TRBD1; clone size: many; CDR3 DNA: TGTGCCAGCAGCTTGTGGGCCGGGACAGGGCCGGGGGAGACCCAGTACTTC; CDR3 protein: CASSLWAGTGPGETQYF
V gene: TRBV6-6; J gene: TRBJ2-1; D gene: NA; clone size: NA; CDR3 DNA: TGTGCCAGCAGCCTTTCCCACAATGAGCAGTTCTTC; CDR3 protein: CASSLSHNEQFF
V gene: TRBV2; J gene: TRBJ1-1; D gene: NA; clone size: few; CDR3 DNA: TGTGCCAGCAGGGAGCAGGGGCGCACTGAAGCTTTCTTT; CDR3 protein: CASREQGRTEAFF
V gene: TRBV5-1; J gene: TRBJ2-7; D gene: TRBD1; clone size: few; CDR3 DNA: TGCGCCAGCAGCTTGGCGGGTGGACAGGCCTACGAGCAGTACTTC; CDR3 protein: CASSLAGGQAYEQYF
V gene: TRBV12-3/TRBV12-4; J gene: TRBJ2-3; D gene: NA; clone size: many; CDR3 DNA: TGTGCCAGCAGTTTAGTCGGTTGGGGCACAGATACGCAGTATTTT; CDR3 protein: CASSLVGWGTDTQYF
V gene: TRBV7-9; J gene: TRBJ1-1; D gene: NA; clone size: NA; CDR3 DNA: TGTGCCAGCAGCTTAGTCAACAGGGCCGCTGAAGCTTTCTTT; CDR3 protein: CASSLVNRAAEAFF
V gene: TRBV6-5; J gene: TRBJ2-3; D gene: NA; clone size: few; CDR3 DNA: TGTGCCAGCAGTTACTCGGGTATAAGCACAGATACGCAGTATTTT; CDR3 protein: CASSYSGISTDTQYF
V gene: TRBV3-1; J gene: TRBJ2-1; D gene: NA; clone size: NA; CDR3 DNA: TGTGCCAGCAGCCAATCTGGGGAGGCGGTACTACCCGCCGGTGAGCAGTTCTTC; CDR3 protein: CASSQSGEAVLPAGEQFF
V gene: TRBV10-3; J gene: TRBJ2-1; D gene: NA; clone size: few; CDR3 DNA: TGTGCCATCAGTGACACGTTTTCCGTTATGTCAGGGGGGAACAATGAGCAGTTCTTC; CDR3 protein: CAISDTFSVMSGGNNEQFF
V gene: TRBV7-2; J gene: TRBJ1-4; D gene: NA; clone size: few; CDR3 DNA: TGTGCCAGCAGCTTACGTGAAAAACTGTTTTTT; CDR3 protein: CASSLREKLFF
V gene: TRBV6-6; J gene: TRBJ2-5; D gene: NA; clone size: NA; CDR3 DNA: TGTGCCAGCGCAGCCGGGGATGCCCAGTACTTC; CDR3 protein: CASAAGDAQYF
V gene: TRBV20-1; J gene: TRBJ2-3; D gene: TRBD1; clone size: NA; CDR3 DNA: TGCAGTGCTAGAGATGGACAGGGGCCAGATACGCAGTATTTT; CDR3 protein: CSARDGQGPDTQYF
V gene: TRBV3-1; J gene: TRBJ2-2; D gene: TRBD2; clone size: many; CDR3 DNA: TGTGCCAGCAGCCAAGTTAGCGGGATGATCACCGGGGAGCTGTTTTTT; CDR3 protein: CASSQVSGMITGELFF
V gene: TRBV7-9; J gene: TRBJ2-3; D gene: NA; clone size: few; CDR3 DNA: TGTGCCAGCAGCTTAGGGACGGAAAACACAGATACGCAGTATTTT; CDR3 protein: CASSLGTENTDTQYF
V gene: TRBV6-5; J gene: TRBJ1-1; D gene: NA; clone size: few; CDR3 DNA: TGTGCCAGCAGCGACAGCTCTGAAGCTTTCTTT; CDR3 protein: CASSDSSEAFF
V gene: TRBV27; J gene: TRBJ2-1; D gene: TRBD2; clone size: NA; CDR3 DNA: TGTGCCAGCACCGGGACTAGCGGGACGTACAATGAGCAGTTCTTC; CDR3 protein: CASTGTSGTYNEQFF
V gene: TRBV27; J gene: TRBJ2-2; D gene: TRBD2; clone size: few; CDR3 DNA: TGTGCCAGCAGTTTTTTACCGGGAGGATACACCGGGGAGCTGTTTTTT; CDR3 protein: CASSFLPGGYTGELFF
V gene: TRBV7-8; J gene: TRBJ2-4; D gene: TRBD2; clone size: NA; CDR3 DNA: TGTGCCAGCAGCTTATTACTAGCGGCGCCCAAAAACATTCAGTACTTC; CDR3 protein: CASSLLLAAPKNIQYF
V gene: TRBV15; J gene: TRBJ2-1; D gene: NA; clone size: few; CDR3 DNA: TGTGCCACCAGCAGAGTAGCGGTAGATGAGCAGTTCTTC; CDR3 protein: CATSRVAVDEQFF
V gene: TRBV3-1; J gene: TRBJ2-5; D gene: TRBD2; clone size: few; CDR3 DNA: TGTGCCAGCAGCCACAGCGGGGGGGCAGGAGAGACCCAGTACTTC; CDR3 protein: CASSHSGGAGETQYF
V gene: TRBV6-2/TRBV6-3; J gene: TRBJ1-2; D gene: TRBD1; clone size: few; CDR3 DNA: TGTGCCAGCAGTGGGGACAGCTATGGCTACACCTTC; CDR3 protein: CASSGDSYGYTF
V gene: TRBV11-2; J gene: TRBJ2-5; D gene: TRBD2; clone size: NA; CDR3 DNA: TGTGCCAGCAGCTTAGTCGGCGGGGGGGGTTCTCGAGAGACCCAGTACTTC; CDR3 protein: CASSLVGGGGSRETQYF
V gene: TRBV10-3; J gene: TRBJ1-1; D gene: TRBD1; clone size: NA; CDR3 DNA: TGTGCCATCAGTGAGTCTGCCAGGGGGAGAGAAGCTTTCTTT; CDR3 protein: CAISESARGREAFF
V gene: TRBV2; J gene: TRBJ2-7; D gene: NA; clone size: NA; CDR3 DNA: TGTGCCAGCAGTGAAGCAGGGGCAGGGATCTACGAGCAGTACTTC; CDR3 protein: CASSEAGAGIYEQYF
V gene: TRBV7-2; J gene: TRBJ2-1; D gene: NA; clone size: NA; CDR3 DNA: TGTGCCAGCAGCTTAGGGTGGGCCTACAATGAGCAGTTCTTC; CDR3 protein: CASSLGWAYNEQFF
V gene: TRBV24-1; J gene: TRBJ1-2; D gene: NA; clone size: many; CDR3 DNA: TGTGCCACCAGTGACCCGGGAGTGGGCTATGGCTACACCTTC; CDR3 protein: CATSDPGVGYGYTF
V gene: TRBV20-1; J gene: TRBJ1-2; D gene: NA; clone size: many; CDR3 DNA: TGCAGTGCTAGAGATATAAACAGACCCTATGGCTACACCTTC; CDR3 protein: CSARDINRPYGYTF
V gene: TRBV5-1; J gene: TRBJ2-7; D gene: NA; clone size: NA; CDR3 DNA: TGCGCCAGCAGCTCCGGACCGGCTGACGAGCAGTACTTC; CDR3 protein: CASSSGPADEQYF
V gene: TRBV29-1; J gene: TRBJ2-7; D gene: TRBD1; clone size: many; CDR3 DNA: TGCAGCGTGGGGGACAGGGGCTACGAGCAGTACTTC; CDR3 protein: CSVGDRGYEQYF
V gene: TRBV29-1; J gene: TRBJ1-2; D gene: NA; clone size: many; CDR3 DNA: TGCAGCGTTGAAGGTTCAGGGGATTTTTATGGCTACACCTTC; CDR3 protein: CSVEGSGDFYGYTF
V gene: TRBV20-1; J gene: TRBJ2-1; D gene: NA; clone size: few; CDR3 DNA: TGCAGTGCTAGAGAGGCAGGGTACGAGCAGTTCTTC; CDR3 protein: CSAREAGYEQFF
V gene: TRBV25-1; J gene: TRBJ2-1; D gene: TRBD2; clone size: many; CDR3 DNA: TGTGCCAGCAGTGCTCCGGGACTAGCGGTCTACAATGAGCAGTTCTTC; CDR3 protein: CASSAPGLAVYNEQFF
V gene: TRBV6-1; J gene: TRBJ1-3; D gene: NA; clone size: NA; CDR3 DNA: TGTGCCAGCAGTCCCCCCGAGTGGGGGTTTTCTGGAAACACCATATATTTT; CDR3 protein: CASSPPEWGFSGNTIYF
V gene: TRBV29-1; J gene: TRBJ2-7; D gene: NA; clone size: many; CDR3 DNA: TGCAGCGTCCCAGGGTTAGGTGGCTACGAGCAGTACTTC; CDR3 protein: CSVPGLGGYEQYF